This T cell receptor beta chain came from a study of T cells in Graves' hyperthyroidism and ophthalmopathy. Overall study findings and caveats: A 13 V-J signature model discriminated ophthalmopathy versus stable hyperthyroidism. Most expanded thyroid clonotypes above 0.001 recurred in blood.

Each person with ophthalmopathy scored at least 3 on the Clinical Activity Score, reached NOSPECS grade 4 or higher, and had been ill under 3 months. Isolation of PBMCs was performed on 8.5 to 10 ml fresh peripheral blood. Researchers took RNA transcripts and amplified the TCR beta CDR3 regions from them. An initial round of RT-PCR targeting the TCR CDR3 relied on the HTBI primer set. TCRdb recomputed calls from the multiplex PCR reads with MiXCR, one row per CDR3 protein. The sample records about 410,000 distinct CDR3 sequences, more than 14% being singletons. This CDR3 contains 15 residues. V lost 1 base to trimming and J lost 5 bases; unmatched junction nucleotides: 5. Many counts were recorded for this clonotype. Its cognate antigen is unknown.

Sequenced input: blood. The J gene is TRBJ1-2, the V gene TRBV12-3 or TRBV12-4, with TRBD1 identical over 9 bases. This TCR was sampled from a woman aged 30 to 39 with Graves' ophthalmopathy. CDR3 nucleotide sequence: TGTGCCAGCAGTTTAGATGGGACAGGGCGGTATGGCTACACCTTC. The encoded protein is CASSLDGTGRYGYTF.